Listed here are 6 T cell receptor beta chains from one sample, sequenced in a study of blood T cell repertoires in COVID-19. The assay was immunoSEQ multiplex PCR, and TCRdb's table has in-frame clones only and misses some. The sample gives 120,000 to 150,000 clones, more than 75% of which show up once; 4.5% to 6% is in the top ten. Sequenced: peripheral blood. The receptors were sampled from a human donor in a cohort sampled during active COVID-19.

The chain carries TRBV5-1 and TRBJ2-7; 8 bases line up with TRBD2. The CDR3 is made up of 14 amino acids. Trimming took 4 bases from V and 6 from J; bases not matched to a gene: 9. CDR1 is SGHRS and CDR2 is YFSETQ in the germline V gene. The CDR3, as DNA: TGCGCCAGCAGCGTAACTTCCGGGGGGGGCGAGCAGTACTTC. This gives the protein CASSVTSGGGEQYF.

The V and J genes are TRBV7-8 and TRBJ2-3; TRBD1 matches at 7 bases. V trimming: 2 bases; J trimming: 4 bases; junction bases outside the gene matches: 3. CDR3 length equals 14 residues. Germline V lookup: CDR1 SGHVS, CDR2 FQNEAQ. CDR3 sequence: CASSLQQGADTQYF. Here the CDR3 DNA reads TGTGCCAGCAGCTTACAGCAGGGGGCAGATACGCAGTATTTT.

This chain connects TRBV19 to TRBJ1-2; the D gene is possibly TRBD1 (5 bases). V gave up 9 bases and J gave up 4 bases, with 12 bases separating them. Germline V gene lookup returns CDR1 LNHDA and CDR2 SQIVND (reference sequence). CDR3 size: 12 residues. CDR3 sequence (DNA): TGTGCCAGCCGCAGGGATGCCTATGGCTACACCTTC. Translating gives CASRRDAYGYTF.

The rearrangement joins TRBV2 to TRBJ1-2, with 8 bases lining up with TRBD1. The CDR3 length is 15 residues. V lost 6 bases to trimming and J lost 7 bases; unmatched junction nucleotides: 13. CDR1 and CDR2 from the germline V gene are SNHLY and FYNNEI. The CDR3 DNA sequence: TGTGCCAGCAGCGCCGCGGGACAGGTGTTGGGTGGCTACACCTTC. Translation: CASSAAGQVLGGYTF.

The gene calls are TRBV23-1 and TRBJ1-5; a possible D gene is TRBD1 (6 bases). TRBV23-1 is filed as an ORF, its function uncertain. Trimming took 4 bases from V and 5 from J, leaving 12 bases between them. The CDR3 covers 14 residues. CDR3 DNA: TGCGCCAGCAGTCGCAGACAGGATGATCAGCCCCAGCATTTT. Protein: CASSRRQDDQPQHF.

In nucleotides, the CDR3 is TGTGCCAGCAGCGGGGGACAGGGGGCCACAGATACGCAGTATTTT. Translated: CASSGGQGATDTQYF. The chain links TRBV11-2 to TRBJ2-3, with 12 bases identical to TRBD1. In germline, CDR1 is SGHAT, CDR2 FQNNGV. V was pared by 5 bases and J by 2 bases, with 2 bases of the junction left unmatched. This CDR3 is built from 15 residues. Filled out from reference TRBV11-2 and TRBJ2-3, the complete variable domain reads EAGVAQSPRYKIIEKRQSVAFWCNPISGHATLYWYQQILGQGPKLLIQFQNNGVVDDSQLPKDRFSAERLKGVDSTLKIQPAKLEDSAVYLCASSGGQGATDTQYFGPGTRLTVL.